These 16 T cell receptor beta chains were sequenced from one sample in a study of cytomegalovirus exposure and HLA in healthy donors. Sequenced by immunoSEQ multiplex PCR; TCRdb stores in-frame clones only, minus some. The sample holds about 110,000 clones, over 85% seen once. What was sequenced was PBMCs. The receptors shown here come from a woman in her late teens or twenties in good health and CMV-seronegative.

The gene calls are TRBV20-1 and TRBJ2-1, with D unclear. The CDR3 length is 11 residues. CDR1 and CDR2 (germline): DFQATT, SNEGSKA (reference sequence). V shed 3 bases and J shed 6 bases, with 6 bases lying between them. CDR3 DNA: TGCAGTGCTAGTCTTTTCAATGAGCAGTTCTTC. Protein product: CSASLFNEQFF.

The rearrangement links TRBV4-1 to TRBJ2-1; TRBD2 agrees at 11 bases. The CDR3 extends over 15 amino acids. Germline CDR1 reads MGHRA; CDR2 reads YSYEKL. The junction had 2 bases not matched to a gene; V was cut back by 3 bases and J by 4 bases. In DNA form, the CDR3 reads TGCGCCAGCAGCCAGGGGACTAGCGGTTACAATGAGCAGTTCTTC. It yields the protein CASSQGTSGYNEQFF.

The J gene is TRBJ1-2, the V gene TRBV4-2, with D possibly matching TRBD1 (5 bases). V was clipped by 0 bases and J by 7 bases, with 9 bases between them. This CDR3 comprises 13 residues. Germline-derived CDR1 and CDR2 are LGHNA and YNFKEQ. The CDR3 DNA reads TGTGCCAGCAGCCAAGATGGAGGGGCTGGCTACACCTTC. The encoded protein is CASSQDGGAGYTF.

V usage is TRBV27 and J usage is TRBJ2-3, with 13 nucleotides matching TRBD2. With V trimmed by 5 bases and J by 4 bases, 6 bases remained unmatched. The length of the CDR3 is 16 residues. The germline CDR1 and CDR2 sequences are MNHEY and SMNVEV (reference sequence). The CDR3 region is CASSVTSGRFADTQYF. CDR3 nucleotides: TGTGCCAGCAGTGTGACTAGCGGGAGGTTTGCAGATACGCAGTATTTT.

The gene calls are TRBV6-4 and TRBJ2-1; 10 positions agree with TRBD2. The V and J ends lost 2 bases and 0 bases, in that order; junction bases with no gene match: 10. The CDR3 runs to 19 residues. Germline V gene sequence: CDR1 MRHNA, CDR2 SNTAGT. The CDR3 coding sequence is TGTGCCAGCAGTGACAAAGCGGGAGGGCCTCGTAGCTCCTACAATGAGCAGTTCTTC. Translation: CASSDKAGGPRSSYNEQFF.

CDR3 protein: CASSLGGSPNTGELFF. CDR3 nucleotide sequence: TGTGCCAGCAGCTTAGGAGGGTCTCCGAACACCGGGGAGCTGTTTTTT. The chain couples TRBV5-6 to TRBJ2-2; a weak D match, TRBD2 (6 bases). V was shortened by 2 bases and J by 0 bases, with 11 bases between the two germline ends. Germline assignment: CDR1 SGHDT and CDR2 YYEEEE. This CDR3 region has 16 residues.

Worth noting for this clone: The junction departs from germline at one end; a sequencing error may be responsible. The V and J genes are TRBV5-6 and TRBJ1-2; D is unclear. The CDR3 is 11 residues long. CDR1 and CDR2 from the germline V gene are SGHDT and YYEEEE. The CDR3 DNA follows: TGTGCCAGCAGCTTGGATTCCGGGGAAATCTTC. Amino acids: CASSLDSGEIF.

The chain is built from TRBV5-1 and TRBJ2-5, with D maybe TRBD1 (7 bases). This CDR3 has 14 residues. Trimming took off 5 bases at V and 5 bases at J, with 16 bases between the two ends. CDR1 SGHRS and CDR2 YFSETQ come from the germline V gene. CDR3 amino acids: CASSHAGQRETQYF. The CDR3 DNA is TGCGCCAGCAGTCACGCGGGACAGAGGGAGACCCAGTACTTC.

This chain joins TRBV7-3 and TRBJ2-1; 8 nucleotides agree with TRBD1. The CDR3 loop spans 12 amino acids. The germline gives CDR1 SGHTA, CDR2 FQGTGA. V was clipped by 4 bases and J by 15 bases; unmatched bases: 8. CDR3 nucleotide sequence: TGTGCCAGCAGCTACGACAGGGGAAATTTGTTCTTC. Its protein product is CASSYDRGNLFF.

This chain links TRBV5-1 with TRBJ2-7; D is uncertain. Trimming left V 2 bases short and J 6 bases short, with 21 bases between. The germline V gene encodes CDR1 SGHRS and CDR2 YFSETQ. This CDR3 spans 16 amino acids. CDR3 region: CASSLSPTSTLTEQYF. The CDR3 DNA reads TGCGCCAGCAGCTTATCGCCGACCTCCACACTAACCGAGCAGTACTTC.

The chain combines TRBV5-1 with TRBJ1-4, with 8 bases aligning to TRBD1. Germline V gives CDR1 SGHRS, CDR2 YFSETQ. The V segment lost 2 bases and the J segment 7 bases; nucleotides outside the gene matches: 4. This CDR3 comprises 14 residues. In DNA form, the CDR3 reads TGCGCCAGCAGCTTAGGACAGGGCCGTGAAAAACTGTTTTTT. This sequence encodes CASSLGQGREKLFF. The whole variable domain, remainder taken from reference TRBV5-1 and TRBJ1-4, is KAGVTQTPRYLIKTRGQQVTLSCSPISGHRSVSWYQQTPGQGLQFLFEYFSETQRNKGNFPGRFSGRQFSNSRSEMNVSTLELGDSALYLCASSLGQGREKLFFGSGTQLSVL.

V and J are TRBV7-2 and TRBJ1-1; D is ambiguous. This CDR3 has 15 amino acids. Trimming shortened V by 5 bases and J by 3 bases, and 16 bases separated the two germline ends. CDR1 is SGHTA and CDR2 is FQGNSA in the germline V gene. The CDR3 bases are TGTGCCAGCAGCCCGGAGATGGGTAGGTACACTGAAGCTTTCTTT. It is translated as CASSPEMGRYTEAFF. The full variable domain, in which reference TRBV7-2 and TRBJ1-1 provide the parts outside the CDR3, is GAGVSQSPSNKVTEKGKDVELRCDPISGHTALYWYRQSLGQGLEFLIYFQGNSAPDKSGLPSDRFSAERTGGSVSTLTIQRTQQEDSAVYLCASSPEMGRYTEAFFGQGTRLTVV.

The rearrangement uses TRBV28 and TRBJ2-2; 10 bases are a match to TRBD2. The CDR3 length is 16 residues. V lost 4 bases and J lost 2; bases outside the gene matches: 4. Germline CDR1 reads MDHEN; CDR2 reads SYDVKM. The CDR3 region is CASSSTSGLNTGELFF. CDR3 nucleotides: TGTGCCAGCAGTTCGACTAGCGGGTTAAACACCGGGGAGCTGTTTTTT.

This chain connects TRBV6-1 to TRBJ2-1; the D gene is possibly TRBD2 (7 bases). The CDR3 loop spans 14 amino acids. Per germline, CDR1 MNHNS and CDR2 SASEGT. V was shortened by 2 bases and J by 6 bases, with 11 bases between the two germline ends. CDR3 sequence: CASSELRGGNEQFF. The CDR3 DNA sequence: TGTGCCAGCAGTGAATTGAGGGGGGGCAATGAGCAGTTCTTC.

The chain links TRBV7-3 to TRBJ2-2; the D is unclear. CDR1 and CDR2 (germline): SGHTA, FQGTGA. Trimming shortened V by 1 base and J by 5 bases, and 14 bases separated the two germline ends. This CDR3 has 16 amino acids. This CDR3 is CASSLSTSRMTGELFF. The CDR3 coding sequence is TGTGCCAGCAGCTTAAGTACCTCGCGTATGACCGGGGAGCTGTTTTTT.

V and J are TRBV27 and TRBJ1-5; 7 bases match TRBD1. Germline V gives CDR1 MNHEY, CDR2 SMNVEV (reference sequence). The junction had 12 bases not matched to a gene; V was cut back by 7 bases and J by 0 bases. This CDR3 comprises 17 residues. The CDR3 DNA reads as TGTGCCAGCATCGAGGACAGGAACACCTATAGCAATCAGCCCCAGCATTTT. Its translation is CASIEDRNTYSNQPQHF.